These 21 T cell receptor beta chains were all obtained from the same sample, sequenced in a study of cytomegalovirus exposure and HLA in healthy donors. The PCR ran on 60 Vbeta and 13 Jbeta primers. Clones were read by immunoSEQ multiplex PCR, and TCRdb kept only the in-frame ones, dropping some. This sample's table has approximately 210,000 clones. Sequenced input: PBMCs. The receptors here all came from a woman aged 25 to 39 in good health and CMV-seropositive.

The chain links TRBV5-6 to TRBJ1-4, with D possibly being TRBD1 (6 bases). Germline V gives CDR1 SGHDT, CDR2 YYEEEE. This CDR3 region has 14 residues. The germline V and J ends were trimmed by 4 bases and 4 bases, with 11 bases remaining between them. The CDR3 loop is CASSGDRINEKLFF. The DNA for the CDR3 is TGTGCCAGCAGCGGTGACAGGATTAATGAAAAACTGTTTTTT. Full variable domain (missing parts from reference TRBV5-6 and TRBJ1-4): DAGVTQSPTHLIKTRGQQVTLRCSPKSGHDTVSWYQQALGQGPQFIFQYYEEEERQRGNFPDRFSGHQFPNYSSELNVNALLLGDSALYLCASSGDRINEKLFFGSGTQLSVL.

The chain joins TRBV10-3 to TRBJ2-2, with D unresolved. Deletions cut 6 bases from V and 6 bases from J, with 8 bases between. Germline-derived CDR1 and CDR2 are ENHRY and SYGVKD. There are 12 residues in the CDR3. DNA for the CDR3: TGTGCCATCAGCAAGAGCGCCGGGGAGCTGTTTTTT. It codes for CAISKSAGELFF.

The rearrangement links TRBV10-3 to TRBJ1-1; 7 nucleotides align to TRBD1. This CDR3 has 14 residues. Trimming took 6 bases from V and 1 from J; bases not matched to a gene: 5. CDR1 and CDR2 from the germline V gene are ENHRY and SYGVKD. The CDR3 region is CAIRMGQTNTEAFF. CDR3 sequence (DNA): TGTGCCATCAGGATGGGACAGACGAACACTGAAGCTTTCTTT.

This chain joins TRBV28 and TRBJ1-1; 7 nucleotides match TRBD1. V lost 4 bases, J lost 2 bases, and 7 bases stayed unmatched. Germline V gives CDR1 MDHEN, CDR2 SYDVKM. The CDR3 loop spans 15 amino acids. The CDR3 DNA reads as TGTGCCAGCAGTTACCCGGGACAGTTTAACACTGAAGCTTTCTTT. The encoded protein is CASSYPGQFNTEAFF. The variable domain in full, completed from reference TRBV28 and TRBJ1-1, reads DVKVTQSSRYLVKRTGEKVFLECVQDMDHENMFWYRQDPGLGLRLIYFSYDVKMKEKGDIPEGYSVSREKKERFSLILESASTNQTSMYLCASSYPGQFNTEAFFGQGTRLTVV.

J is TRBJ2-7 and V is TRBV28, with 12 bases lining up with TRBD1. The junction had 11 bases not matched to a gene; V was cut back by 5 bases and J by 0 bases. The CDR3 contains 18 residues. The V gene's germline CDR1 is MDHEN and CDR2 SYDVKM. CDR3: CASSAVGGTGGSSYEQYF. The CDR3 bases are TGTGCCAGCAGTGCGGTAGGGGGGACAGGGGGCTCCTCCTACGAGCAGTACTTC.

CDR3 protein: CASSLLRGFEQFF. CDR3 bases: TGCGCCAGCAGCTTATTGCGGGGGTTTGAGCAGTTCTTC. The gene calls are TRBV5-1 and TRBJ2-1; TRBD2 agrees at 7 bases. Trimming removed 2 bases from V and 9 bases from J; junction bases left unmatched: 5. The CDR3 runs to 13 residues. Germline-derived CDR1 and CDR2 are SGHRS and YFSETQ.

The genes are TRBV28 and TRBJ2-1; D might be TRBD2 (6 bases). Germline lookup yields CDR1 MDHEN and CDR2 SYDVKM. This CDR3 spans 15 amino acids. V lost 3 bases and J lost 0, with 9 bases in between. The CDR3 DNA reads as TGTGCCAGCAGTTTTGCGGGAAGCTCCTACAATGAGCAGTTCTTC. As protein: CASSFAGSSYNEQFF.

The CDR3 region is CASSSTGAATQYF. The DNA for the CDR3 is TGTGCCAGCAGCTCCACAGGGGCGGCGACCCAGTACTTC. The rearrangement joins TRBV7-7 to TRBJ2-5, with 7 bases matching TRBD1. The germline CDR1 and CDR2 sequences are SSHAT and FNYEAQ (reference sequence). The CDR3 is 13 residues long. The V segment lost 4 bases and the J segment 7 bases; nucleotides outside the gene matches: 6. Drawing the rest from reference TRBV7-7 and TRBJ2-5, the complete variable domain is GAGVSQSPRYKVTKRGQDVTLRCDPISSHATLYWYQQALGQGPEFLTYFNYEAQPDKSGLPSDRFSAERPEGSISTLTIQRTEQRDSAMYRCASSSTGAATQYFGPGTRLLVL.

The chain employs TRBV6-5 and TRBJ2-5; D unclear. The J call may be incorrect, as the DNA end agrees better with TRBJ2-7. Germline CDR1 reads MNHEY; CDR2 reads SVGAGI. There are 13 residues in the CDR3. Here the CDR3 DNA reads TGTGCCAGCAGTTTTTCCCATAGTCACGAGCAGTACTTC. This codes for CASSFSHSHEQYF.

The V gene is TRBV4-1, the J gene TRBJ2-1; TRBD2 aligns across 13 bases. Per the germline V gene, CDR1 is MGHRA and CDR2 is YSYEKL. Trimming cost V 5 bases and J 6 bases; bases outside gene matches: 10. The CDR3 extends over 17 amino acids. CDR3 residues: CASSYTPGLAGVNEQFF. The CDR3 nucleotides read TGCGCCAGCAGCTATACGCCAGGACTAGCGGGAGTCAATGAGCAGTTCTTC.

This sequence joins TRBV10-1 and TRBJ1-1; 7 bases fit TRBD1. This CDR3 has 14 residues. Germline values: CDR1 WNHNN, CDR2 SYGVQD (reference sequence). J gave up 0 bases and V 6 bases, and 4 bases lay outside the gene matches. The CDR3 here is CASREGTVNTEAFF. CDR3 nucleotide sequence: TGCGCCAGCAGGGAAGGGACAGTGAACACTGAAGCTTTCTTT.

This chain links TRBV5-1 with TRBJ2-1, with unresolved D. The CDR3 contains 13 residues. CDR1 and CDR2 from the germline V gene are SGHRS and YFSETQ. V lost 1 base and J lost 4, with 6 bases in between. This chain's CDR3 is CASSLNSYNEQFF. The DNA for the CDR3 is TGCGCCAGCAGCTTGAACTCTTACAATGAGCAGTTCTTC. Combining the CDR3 with reference TRBV5-1 and TRBJ2-1 gives the whole variable domain KAGVTQTPRYLIKTRGQQVTLSCSPISGHRSVSWYQQTPGQGLQFLFEYFSETQRNKGNFPGRFSGRQFSNSRSEMNVSTLELGDSALYLCASSLNSYNEQFFGPGTRLTVL.

This chain joins TRBV7-2 and TRBJ1-1; TRBD1 is a possible D gene (6 bases). V lost 0 bases to trimming and J lost 6 bases, with 11 bases between them. In germline, CDR1 is SGHTA, CDR2 FQGNSA. CDR3 length: 14 amino acids. CDR3 sequence (DNA): TGTGCCAGCAGCTTAGCCGCAGGGGCGGCTGAAGCTTTCTTT. Protein: CASSLAAGAAEAFF.

The chain combines TRBV11-2 with TRBJ2-7, with D possibly matching TRBD2 (5 bases). This CDR3 is 14 amino acids long. The germline V and J ends were trimmed by 1 base and 3 bases, with 10 bases remaining between them. The germline V gene has CDR1 SGHAT and CDR2 FQNNGV. The CDR3 here is CASSLGEGFYEQYF. DNA for the CDR3: TGTGCCAGCAGCTTAGGAGAGGGTTTCTACGAGCAGTACTTC. The variable domain in full, with the rest retrieved from reference TRBV11-2 and TRBJ2-7, is EAGVAQSPRYKIIEKRQSVAFWCNPISGHATLYWYQQILGQGPKLLIQFQNNGVVDDSQLPKDRFSAERLKGVDSTLKIQPAKLEDSAVYLCASSLGEGFYEQYFGPGTRLTVT.

The CDR3 loop reads CSVEDPAAGGRYEQYF. The CDR3 DNA sequence: TGCAGCGTTGAAGATCCGGCAGCGGGAGGTCGCTACGAGCAGTACTTC. The rearrangement uses TRBV29-1 and TRBJ2-7, with TRBD2 matching 9 bases. Germline lookup yields CDR1 SQVTM and CDR2 ANQGSEA. The V gene end was trimmed by 0 bases and the J gene end by 3 bases; junction bases not matched to a gene: 9. The CDR3 totals 16 residues.

This chain joins TRBV28 and TRBJ1-2, with D maybe TRBD1 (5 bases). The CDR3 has 16 residues. V was pared by 8 bases and J by 8 bases, with 27 bases between. Germline V gene data show CDR1 as MDHEN and CDR2 as SYDVKM. CDR3 coding DNA: TGTGCCAGCGGTTCCACCTCAGACAGATCCTCGTTCGGCTACACCTTC. It is translated as CASGSTSDRSSFGYTF.

The chain uses TRBV7-8 and TRBJ2-7, with D possibly being TRBD2 (6 bases). With 1 base removed from V and 4 bases from J, the gap between germline ends came to 14 bases. The CDR3 has 15 amino acids. Germline CDR1 reads SGHVS; CDR2 reads FQNEAQ. The CDR3 here is CASSLGGKGIYEQYF. As DNA, the CDR3 is TGTGCCAGCAGCTTAGGCGGGAAGGGGATATACGAGCAGTACTTC.

The chain is built from TRBV30 and TRBJ1-1, with D perhaps TRBD1 (5 bases). The CDR3 sequence is 12 residues long. CDR1 GTSNPN and CDR2 SVGIG come from the germline V gene (reference sequence). V was shortened by 3 bases and J by 11 bases, with 16 bases between the two germline ends. The CDR3 nucleotides read TGTGCCTGGAGCCGGGGCTCAGGGAGGGCTTTCTTT. Its protein is CAWSRGSGRAFF.

CDR3 DNA sequence: TGTGCCAGCAGCATGGGACTAGCGGCGGCGAGCTCCTACAATGAGCAGTTCTTC. Translating gives CASSMGLAAASSYNEQFF. The chain links TRBV14 to TRBJ2-1; TRBD2 aligns across 11 bases. This CDR3 contains 18 residues. With 5 bases clipped from V and 0 bases from J, the junction kept 9 bases outside the gene matches. Germline V CDR1 and CDR2: SGHDN, FVKESK.

The V gene is TRBV4-1, the J gene TRBJ1-5, with 10 nucleotides matching TRBD1. V shed 0 bases, J shed 6 bases, and the junction held 2 bases outside the gene matches. CDR1 is MGHRA and CDR2 is YSYEKL in the germline V gene. The CDR3 extends over 15 amino acids. CDR3 residues: CASSQDGTGVQPQHF. The CDR3 DNA sequence: TGCGCCAGCAGCCAAGACGGGACAGGGGTTCAGCCCCAGCATTTT.

The rearrangement uses TRBV2 and TRBJ2-3, with TRBD1 matching 8 bases. Germline-derived CDR1 and CDR2 are SNHLY and FYNNEI. Unmatched junction bases numbered 4, after V lost 6 bases and J lost 5 bases. This CDR3 contains 13 residues. The CDR3 coding sequence is TGTGCCAGCAGACGACAGGGGTTAGATACGCAGTATTTT. Its translation: CASRRQGLDTQYF.